These 6 T cell receptor beta chains share one sample of origin, sequenced in a study of blood T cell repertoires in COVID-19. Profiling relied on immunoSEQ multiplex PCR, and the TCRdb table lists in-frame clones only, not all of them. The sample has 200,000 to 300,000 clones, 88% seen once. What was sequenced was peripheral blood. The receptors were sampled from a woman in her thirties or forties who had recovered from COVID-19.

The chain uses TRBV6-5 and TRBJ1-5, with TRBD1 identical over 9 bases. CDR3 length: 16 residues. Germline V lookup: CDR1 MNHEY, CDR2 SVGAGI. The trim removed 2 bases at V and 2 bases at J, leaving 4 bases unmatched. The CDR3 DNA is TGTGCCAGCAGTTACGCGGGACAGGGCGGCAATCAGCCCCAGCATTTT. Its protein product is CASSYAGQGGNQPQHF.

This clone appeared once. The chain carries TRBV9 and TRBJ2-3; 15 nucleotides match TRBD2. CDR1 is SGDLS, CDR2 YYNGEE, per germline. The CDR3 spans 16 residues. Trimming took 3 bases from V and 6 from J; bases not matched to a gene: 5. The CDR3 DNA reads TGTGCCAGCAGCGCCGGGACTAGCGGGAGGTCGGATACGCAGTATTTT. Amino acids: CASSAGTSGRSDTQYF.

This clone has only a few counts. The chain links TRBV6-5 to TRBJ1-2; 8 bases fit TRBD1. The CDR3 consists of 15 residues. The V gene's germline CDR1 is MNHEY and CDR2 SVGAGI. The ends lost 4 bases at V and 0 bases at J; junction bases unmatched: 4. CDR3 protein: CASSSQGAPNYGYTF. DNA for the CDR3: TGTGCCAGCAGTTCCCAGGGGGCCCCTAACTATGGCTACACCTTC.

The CDR3 protein is CSAQRGYGYTF. The DNA for the CDR3 is TGCAGCGCGCAACGGGGCTATGGCTACACCTTC. The rearrangement uses TRBV29-1 and TRBJ1-2; D gene ambiguous. The V and J ends lost 7 bases and 4 bases respectively, with 10 bases between them. CDR3 length: 11 amino acids. Germline CDR1 and CDR2: SQVTM and ANQGSEA.

V gene TRBV6-5 combines with J gene TRBJ1-5; D unresolved. The germline CDR1 and CDR2 sequences are MNHEY and SVGAGI. The CDR3 contains 15 residues. Trimming shortened V by 5 bases and J by 2 bases, and 13 bases separated the two germline ends. Here the CDR3 DNA reads TGTGCCAGCAGTCCGCGGGGTTCGGGCAATCAGCCCCAGCATTTT. Translating gives CASSPRGSGNQPQHF.

The chain joins TRBV6-2 or TRBV6-3 to TRBJ1-5; D perhaps matches TRBD1 (5 bases). Trimming shortened V by 5 bases and J by 2 bases, and 13 bases separated the two germline ends. The germline V gene has CDR1 MNHEY and CDR2 SVGEGT. The CDR3 is made up of 15 amino acids. In DNA form, the CDR3 reads TGTGCCAGCAGTCAACAGGCGATTCGCAATCAGCCCCAGCATTTT. This sequence encodes CASSQQAIRNQPQHF.